The T cell receptor (beta chain) described here comes from a study of blood T cell repertoires in COVID-19. On the study more broadly: Specimens from acute and convalescent COVID-19 originated in the United States, Italy and Spain. T cells, B-cell-depleted T cells, or PBMCs provided the cDNA or gDNA that served as material.

This clone has more than one count but fewer than ten. The CDR3 totals 15 residues. Germline V gene data show CDR1 as KGHDR and CDR2 as SFDVKD. The junction had 5 bases not matched to a gene; V was cut back by 6 bases and J by 4 bases. Original analysis: It was from reference gene primer amplification that nucleated cell counts were estimated. Produced via immunoSEQ multiplex PCR; TCRdb's table is partial and in-frame only. V and J calls and clone size come straight from that table; D and trimming were deduced from the DNA. The sample contains about 150,000 clones, about 80% of which appear only once.

This clonotype was obtained from a man aged 70-80 years with active or convalescent COVID-19. The sequenced sample consisted of peripheral blood. J is TRBJ2-3 and V is TRBV24-1; TRBD1 matches 11 bases. CDR3: CATSSRTGGSDTQYF. For the CDR3, the DNA is TGTGCCACCAGTTCCCGGACAGGGGGCTCAGATACGCAGTATTTT.